Following are 31 T cell receptor beta chains from one sample sequenced in a study of cytomegalovirus exposure and HLA in healthy donors. Both 60 Vbeta primers and 13 Jbeta primers went into the PCR. Sequencing used immunoSEQ multiplex PCR; TCRdb keeps in-frame clones, though not all of them. The data contain around 300,000 clones, about 90% of them singletons. Source material: PBMCs. The source is a woman between 18 and 30 years old in good health and CMV-seronegative.

The chain joins TRBV6-5 to TRBJ2-7; D remains unclear. Germline CDR1 reads MNHEY; CDR2 reads SVGAGI. This CDR3 spans 14 amino acids. Deletions cut 0 bases from V and 1 base from J, with 7 bases between. CDR3 sequence: CASSYSERSYEQYF. The CDR3 region has the DNA TGTGCCAGCAGTTACTCTGAACGGTCCTACGAGCAGTACTTC.

This clone came up once. The chain carries TRBV5-1 and TRBJ2-3, with TRBD2 as a possible D gene (5 bases). In germline, CDR1 is SGHRS, CDR2 YFSETQ. The germline V and J ends were trimmed by 3 bases and 4 bases, with 18 bases remaining between them. This CDR3 has 16 amino acids. CDR3 nucleotide sequence: TGCGCCAGCAGCTCTTATACTAGTAGGGTTTCAGATACGCAGTATTTT. Its protein is CASSSYTSRVSDTQYF.

This chain uses TRBV6-1 with TRBJ1-4, with TRBD1 matching 7 bases. V was clipped by 0 bases and J by 8 bases; unmatched bases: 6. This CDR3 is 15 amino acids long. CDR1 and CDR2 from the germline V gene are MNHNS and SASEGT. The CDR3, as DNA: TGTGCCAGCAGTGAAGCGAGGAGGGGGCAAGAAAAACTGTTTTTT. Protein sequence: CASSEARRGQEKLFF.

This chain uses TRBV28 with TRBJ1-5; 8 bases match TRBD1. The CDR3 loop spans 15 amino acids. CDR1 and CDR2 (germline): MDHEN, SYDVKM. V lost 1 base and J lost 4; bases outside the gene matches: 3. The CDR3 reads CASSLSTGGNQPQHF. The CDR3, as DNA: TGTGCCAGCAGTTTATCAACAGGGGGTAATCAGCCCCAGCATTTT.

This chain joins TRBV6-1 and TRBJ1-6, with D unresolved. The germline gives CDR1 MNHNS, CDR2 SASEGT. The CDR3 has 12 residues. Between the trimmed V and J ends, which lost 8 bases and 0 bases, there was a span of 2 bases. The CDR3 DNA follows: TGTGCCAGCCGCTCCTATAATTCACCCCTCCACTTT. Its translation is CASRSYNSPLHF.

This sequence joins TRBV7-3 and TRBJ2-2; TRBD1 might be the D (6 bases). Trimming took 2 bases from V and 4 from J, leaving 11 bases between them. Germline loops: CDR1 SGHTA, CDR2 FQGTGA. The CDR3 loop spans 15 amino acids. CDR3 nucleotides: TGTGCCAGCAGCTTAGGGGGCGGAGGCACCGGGGAGCTGTTTTTT. It specifies CASSLGGGGTGELFF.

The genes are TRBV11-2 and TRBJ2-5; 9 positions match TRBD2. The CDR3 consists of 15 residues. CDR1 is SGHAT, CDR2 FQNNGV, per germline. Unmatched junction bases numbered 5, after V lost 0 bases and J lost 6 bases. CDR3 DNA: TGTGCCAGCAGCTTAGAGCGGGGGGGCTGGAAGACCCAGTACTTC. It specifies CASSLERGGWKTQYF.

The chain recombines TRBV28 with TRBJ1-2; possibly TRBD1 for D (6 bases). Germline-derived CDR1 and CDR2 are MDHEN and SYDVKM. V shed 6 bases and J shed 4 bases, with 15 bases lying between them. This CDR3 contains 14 residues. The CDR3 protein is CASSLTQGGYGYTF. The DNA of the CDR3 is TGTGCCAGCAGCCTTACACAGGGTGGCTATGGCTACACCTTC.

The rearrangement uses TRBV30 and TRBJ1-2, with TRBD1 matching 7 bases. Germline V CDR1 and CDR2: GTSNPN, SVGIG (reference sequence). The length of the CDR3 is 12 residues. Trimming removed 5 bases from V and 5 bases from J; junction bases left unmatched: 5. DNA of the CDR3: TGTGCCTGGGAAAAGACAGGGTATGGCTACACCTTC. Residues: CAWEKTGYGYTF.

This clone was recorded only once. V is TRBV19 and J is TRBJ1-1, with 7 bases aligning to TRBD1. The J segment lost 0 bases and the V segment lost 3 bases, leaving 4 bases of the junction unmatched. This CDR3 is built from 15 residues. From germline, CDR1 is LNHDA and CDR2 SQIVND (reference sequence). CDR3 DNA: TGTGCCAGTAGTATCAGGGGGAAAATGAACACTGAAGCTTTCTTT. Translating it yields CASSIRGKMNTEAFF.

The chain combines TRBV5-1 with TRBJ1-1; 8 bases are shared with TRBD1. CDR3 length equals 15 residues. V lost 4 bases to trimming and J lost 1 base; unmatched junction nucleotides: 6. Germline V CDR1 and CDR2: SGHRS, YFSETQ. DNA for the CDR3: TGCGCCAGCAGCAACGACAGGGGTTGGAACACTGAAGCTTTCTTT. Its protein product is CASSNDRGWNTEAFF.

The chain recombines TRBV9 with TRBJ2-2, with TRBD2 matching over 9 bases. The CDR3 sequence is 17 residues long. Germline V gives CDR1 SGDLS, CDR2 YYNGEE. The V gene end was trimmed by 4 bases and the J gene end by 6 bases; junction bases not matched to a gene: 13. The CDR3 region is CASSSHPGGGGAGELFF. In DNA, the CDR3 is TGTGCCAGCAGCTCCCATCCCGGCGGCGGGGGGGCCGGGGAGCTGTTTTTT.

This chain links TRBV18 with TRBJ2-3; possible D gene TRBD2, 6 bases. The V and J ends lost 0 bases and 5 bases respectively, with 6 bases between them. This CDR3 is built from 13 residues. Germline assignment: CDR1 KGHSH and CDR2 LQKENI. CDR3 bases: TGTGCCAGCTCACCACCCGGGGGAGATACGCAGTATTTT. It encodes CASSPPGGDTQYF.

The table lists this clone with a few counts. The V and J genes are TRBV6-5 and TRBJ1-5; 9 positions match TRBD1. Germline V gene sequence: CDR1 MNHEY, CDR2 SVGAGI. CDR3 length: 14 residues. The ends lost 5 bases at V and 6 bases at J; junction bases unmatched: 5. The CDR3 DNA sequence: TGTGCCAGCAGTACAGGGGGCGCCGGTCAGCCCCAGCATTTT. Translation: CASSTGGAGQPQHF.

The CDR3 loop is CASSLVRGGDTDTQYF. In DNA, the CDR3 is TGTGCCAGCAGCTTAGTTCGTGGGGGCGACACAGATACGCAGTATTTT. V and J are TRBV7-9 and TRBJ2-3, with D possibly matching TRBD1 (6 bases). CDR3 size: 16 residues. Germline V gene sequence: CDR1 SEHNR, CDR2 FQNEAQ (reference sequence). The V end lost 1 base, the J end lost 2 bases, and 13 bases lay between the germline ends.

This clone was recorded only once. The rearrangement uses TRBV4-1 and TRBJ2-5, with TRBD2 identical over 12 bases. Trimming cost V 2 bases and J 5 bases; bases outside gene matches: 3. The germline gives CDR1 MGHRA, CDR2 YSYEKL. The CDR3 extends over 15 amino acids. The CDR3 DNA reads as TGCGCCAGCAGCCAACTAGCGGGGGGGCTGGAGACCCAGTACTTC. Protein: CASSQLAGGLETQYF.

In its sample, this clone was seen once. The rearrangement uses TRBV2 and TRBJ1-2; possible D gene TRBD1, 5 bases. This CDR3 spans 13 amino acids. Looked up from germline, CDR1 is SNHLY and CDR2 is FYNNEI. V was trimmed by 10 bases and J by 5 bases, leaving 17 bases between them. The CDR3 protein is CATSTGGWYGYTF. CDR3 in DNA: TGTGCCACCTCCACCGGGGGATGGTATGGCTACACCTTC.

The CDR3 sequence is CASQGLAVGEDTQYF. CDR3 DNA: TGTGCCTCGCAAGGACTAGCGGTGGGTGAAGATACGCAGTATTTT. V is TRBV10-3 and J is TRBJ2-3, with 10 bases fitting TRBD2. J was trimmed by 5 bases and V by 11 bases; bases with no gene match: 13. The CDR3 has 15 residues. Germline values: CDR1 ENHRY, CDR2 SYGVKD.

This chain joins TRBV18 and TRBJ2-7; 9 bases agree with TRBD1. From germline, CDR1 is KGHSH and CDR2 LQKENI. Trimming at V came to 2 bases and at J to 7 bases, leaving 6 bases not matched to a gene. The CDR3 contains 14 residues. The CDR3 protein is CASSPRTGGEEQYF. CDR3 DNA: TGTGCCAGCTCACCAAGAACAGGGGGCGAGGAGCAGTACTTC.

The V gene is TRBV7-2, the J gene TRBJ1-2; 7 positions match TRBD1. The CDR3 covers 12 residues. Germline-derived CDR1 and CDR2 are SGHTA and FQGNSA. V shed 5 bases, J shed 6 bases, and the junction held 3 bases outside the gene matches. The CDR3 loop reads CASSPTGNGYTF. The CDR3 DNA reads TGTGCCAGCAGCCCGACAGGGAATGGCTACACCTTC.

This chain connects TRBV14 to TRBJ2-1; the D gene is possibly TRBD2 (6 bases). Trimming pared 0 bases from V and 1 base from J, leaving 10 bases between. Germline V lookup: CDR1 SGHDN, CDR2 FVKESK. This CDR3 has 16 amino acids. The chain's CDR3 is CASSQDAGQSYNEQFF. The CDR3 nucleotides read TGTGCCAGCAGCCAAGATGCGGGGCAATCCTACAATGAGCAGTTCTTC.

The J gene is TRBJ1-5, the V gene TRBV7-3; no definite D call. Germline assignment: CDR1 SGHTA and CDR2 FQGTGA. This CDR3 spans 17 amino acids. The germline V and J ends were trimmed by 3 bases and 0 bases, with 15 bases remaining between them. CDR3 amino acids: CASSLPFRGDSNQPQHF. The CDR3 DNA reads TGTGCCAGCAGCTTGCCTTTCCGCGGGGATAGCAATCAGCCCCAGCATTTT.

The chain joins TRBV11-2 to TRBJ1-1; TRBD1 matches 11 bases. Germline V gene sequence: CDR1 SGHAT, CDR2 FQNNGV. There are 17 residues in the CDR3. V shed 1 base and J 1 base; nucleotides not matched to a gene: 5. CDR3 sequence reads: CASSLGTGGTENTEAFF. The CDR3 bases are TGTGCCAGCAGCTTAGGGACAGGGGGCACGGAGAACACTGAAGCTTTCTTT.

The rearrangement joins TRBV5-1 to TRBJ1-6, with a possible D match to TRBD1 (5 bases). Per the germline V gene, CDR1 is SGHRS and CDR2 is YFSETQ. With 6 bases removed from V and 7 bases from J, the gap between germline ends came to 17 bases. This CDR3 has 15 residues. Written as DNA, the CDR3 is TGCGCCAGCACCCTCCAGGGCCTTACGAATTCACCCCTCCACTTT. This sequence encodes CASTLQGLTNSPLHF.

The rearrangement links TRBV9 to TRBJ1-5; D call uncertain. The V and J ends lost 3 bases and 7 bases respectively, with 14 bases between them. This CDR3 comprises 14 residues. Looked up from germline, CDR1 is SGDLS and CDR2 is YYNGEE. CDR3: CASSGEDSGQPQHF. CDR3 bases: TGTGCCAGCAGCGGAGAGGACTCTGGGCAGCCCCAGCATTTT.

This chain joins TRBV2 and TRBJ1-2; D unresolved. Germline lookup yields CDR1 SNHLY and CDR2 FYNNEI. Trimming stripped 8 bases from V and 5 bases from J, with 6 bases between. CDR3 length: 10 amino acids. CDR3 DNA sequence: TGTGCCAGCCGGGATTATGGCTACACCTTC. Translation: CASRDYGYTF. Using reference TRBV2 and TRBJ1-2 for the parts outside the CDR3, the full variable domain is EPEVTQTPSHQVTQMGQEVILRCVPISNHLYFYWYRQILGQKVEFLVSFYNNEISEKSEIFDDQFSVERPDGSNFTLKIRSTKLEDSAMYFCASRDYGYTFGSGTRLTVV.

The chain employs TRBV11-2 and TRBJ2-2; 15 bases are a match to TRBD2. With 5 bases clipped from V and 4 bases from J, the junction kept 8 bases outside the gene matches. This CDR3 region has 18 residues. CDR1 and CDR2 from the germline V gene are SGHAT and FQNNGV. This chain's CDR3 is CASSPGLAGGPGTGELFF. The CDR3 DNA is TGTGCCAGCAGCCCTGGACTAGCGGGGGGGCCAGGCACCGGGGAGCTGTTTTTT. Looking up the rest from reference TRBV11-2 and TRBJ2-2 gives the full variable domain: EAGVAQSPRYKIIEKRQSVAFWCNPISGHATLYWYQQILGQGPKLLIQFQNNGVVDDSQLPKDRFSAERLKGVDSTLKIQPAKLEDSAVYLCASSPGLAGGPGTGELFFGEGSRLTVL.

J is TRBJ1-1 and V is TRBV20-1, with D possibly being TRBD1 (6 bases). This CDR3 has 11 amino acids. Trimming shortened V by 7 bases and J by 1 base, and 7 bases separated the two germline ends. Germline V gene sequence: CDR1 DFQATT, CDR2 SNEGSKA (reference sequence). CDR3 nucleotide sequence: TGCAGTGGGGGACAGAACACTGAAGCTTTCTTT. Encoded protein: CSGGQNTEAFF.

This chain joins TRBV4-2 and TRBJ2-7, with D uncertain. Trimming took off 5 bases at V and 7 bases at J, with 15 bases between the two ends. In germline, CDR1 is LGHNA, CDR2 YNFKEQ. The length of the CDR3 is 13 residues. The CDR3 sequence: CASSVEVAKEQYF. DNA of the CDR3: TGTGCCAGCAGCGTCGAAGTAGCTAAAGAGCAGTACTTC.

The chain carries TRBV5-5 and TRBJ1-2, with no clear D. V was cut by 0 bases and J by 4 bases, with 13 bases left in between. From germline, CDR1 is SGHKS and CDR2 YYEKEE (reference sequence). This CDR3 has 15 amino acids. CDR3 residues: CASSLAQRSSYGYTF. DNA for the CDR3: TGTGCCAGCAGCTTGGCACAGAGATCCTCCTATGGCTACACCTTC.

The rearrangement joins TRBV10-3 to TRBJ2-1; D possibly corresponds to TRBD1 (6 bases). CDR3 length: 13 residues. Trimming removed 6 bases at V and 0 bases at J, with 6 bases between. In germline, CDR1 is ENHRY, CDR2 SYGVKD. CDR3 DNA: TGTGCCATCAGGGACAGCTCCTACAATGAGCAGTTCTTC. It codes for CAIRDSSYNEQFF.